This TCR beta chain was sequenced for a study of cytomegalovirus exposure and HLA in healthy donors. Study information: Early on, a data release was issued that held some 91 million unique TCRs from HLA-typed donors.

Study-level points and caveats: Using a false discovery rate of 0.05, a later analysis showed that some 16,000 TCR beta sequences were associated with HLA alleles. Researchers catalogued under 200 TCR beta chains as cytomegalovirus-associated.

The PCR contained 60 Vbeta and 13 Jbeta primers. Profiling relied on immunoSEQ multiplex PCR, and the TCRdb table lists in-frame clones only, not all of them. The data contain about 140,000 clones, around 80% of them singletons. CDR1 is SGHKS, CDR2 YYEKEE, per germline (reference sequence). The ends lost 4 bases at V and 1 base at J; junction bases unmatched: 4. The CDR3 is 15 residues long. Note on this clone: Its antigen is undetermined.

The source is a man in his forties or fifties in good health and CMV-seropositive. This chain joins TRBV5-5 and TRBJ2-7; 11 bases are shared with TRBD2. Sequenced input: PBMCs. The CDR3 DNA sequence: TGTGCCAGCAGCATAGGGACTAGCGGATCCTACGAGCAGTACTTC. Its translation is CASSIGTSGSYEQYF.